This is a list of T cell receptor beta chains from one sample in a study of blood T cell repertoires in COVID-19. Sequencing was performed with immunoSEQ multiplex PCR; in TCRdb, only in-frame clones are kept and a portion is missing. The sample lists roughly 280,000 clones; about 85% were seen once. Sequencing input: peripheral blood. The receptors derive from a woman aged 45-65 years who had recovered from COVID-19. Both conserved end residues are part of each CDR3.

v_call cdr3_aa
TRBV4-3 CASSPRGTGSSPLHF
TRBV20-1 CSAILGGYTF
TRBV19 CASTRRQGTTYEQYF
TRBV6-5 CASRVAGGKETQYF
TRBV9 CASSSIEAGPPYEQYF
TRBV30 CAWSTGGGTEAFF
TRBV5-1 CASSQAPGLEHEQYF
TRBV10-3 CAISESAGGVWWPQHF
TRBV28 CASSSPGGSGYNEQFF
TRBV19 CASSVGTGVYTEAFF
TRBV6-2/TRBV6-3 CASSAESGANVLTF
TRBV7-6 CASSSSGTGVERRYGYTF
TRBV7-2 CASSRQGRTEAFF
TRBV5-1 CASSLLGQGTDTQYF
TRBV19 CASSISRDNEQFF
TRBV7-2 CASSSTGSGTGELFF
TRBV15 CATSTRGTSGRLQETQYF
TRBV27 CASTPVGVTYEQYF
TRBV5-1 CASSIGQHEAFF
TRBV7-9 CASSLGTGDYNEQFF
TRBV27 CASSDRGGPGNTIYF
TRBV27 CASREQGRDTQYF
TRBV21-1 CASSQGAGGKSTDTQYF
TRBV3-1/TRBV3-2 CASSRTGGEDGYTF
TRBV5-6 CASSSITSGRYYEQYF
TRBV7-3 CASSTDRNQPQHF
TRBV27 CASSLSGLGQESYGYTF
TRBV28 CASSPIPQYEQYF
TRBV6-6 CASSSDEKLFF
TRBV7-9 CASRQLGAGANVLTF
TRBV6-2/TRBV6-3 CASSYPSQGGYGYTF
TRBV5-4 CASSLNYGYTF
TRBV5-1 CASRFLPGRDISYEQYF
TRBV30 CAWSVGARGFYGYTF
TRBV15 CATSRDGPQGQGYEQYF
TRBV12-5 CASGFYLANTGELFF
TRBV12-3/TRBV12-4 CASSSSRVGLFF
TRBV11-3 CASSRRTSGAGADTQYF
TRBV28 CASSPGTGRGETQYF
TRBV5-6 CASSLGQSGNTIYF
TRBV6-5 CASSYSTGEGNFEQFF